This entry lists 24 T cell receptor beta chains sequenced from one sample in a study of cytomegalovirus exposure and HLA in healthy donors. Sequenced by immunoSEQ multiplex PCR; TCRdb stores in-frame clones only, minus some. The data hold some 110,000 clones, with roughly 88% observed a single time. Sequenced material: PBMCs. Every receptor here comes from a man younger than 30 in good health and CMV-seronegative.

J is TRBJ1-3 and V is TRBV6-1; D remains ambiguous. This CDR3 is built from 18 residues. Trimming left V 0 bases short and J 0 bases short, with 15 bases between. Germline assignment: CDR1 MNHNS and CDR2 SASEGT. The CDR3 nucleotides are TGTGCCAGCAGTGAAGCGCCCATTGGTCCCAGCTCTGGAAACACCATATATTTT. It codes for CASSEAPIGPSSGNTIYF.

The chain recombines TRBV13 with TRBJ2-3, with 14 bases identical to TRBD2. V gave up 4 bases and J gave up 2 bases; unmatched junction bases: 8. The CDR3 loop spans 18 amino acids. Germline V CDR1 and CDR2: PRHDT, FYEKMQ (reference sequence). Here the CDR3 reads CASSSGLAGGLLTDTQYF. The DNA of the CDR3 is TGTGCCAGCAGCTCAGGACTAGCGGGAGGTTTACTCACAGATACGCAGTATTTT.

The V gene is TRBV28, the J gene TRBJ2-5, with TRBD2 matching 9 bases. CDR1 and CDR2 (germline): MDHEN, SYDVKM. J gave up 2 bases and V 4 bases, and 8 bases lay outside the gene matches. The CDR3 has 16 amino acids. The CDR3 sequence: CASSSFSGGRQETQYF. CDR3 sequence (DNA): TGTGCCAGCAGTTCCTTTAGCGGGGGAAGACAAGAGACCCAGTACTTC.

The V and J genes are TRBV19 and TRBJ1-5; 11 bases are shared with TRBD1. Per germline, CDR1 LNHDA and CDR2 SQIVND (reference sequence). This CDR3 has 15 amino acids. Losses at the gene ends were 5 bases for V and 9 bases for J; bases not matched to a gene: 9. CDR3: CASSEDRGRVVPQHF. The CDR3 coding sequence is TGTGCCAGTAGTGAGGACAGGGGGCGCGTCGTGCCCCAGCATTTT.

This chain joins TRBV19 and TRBJ1-5; no firm D call. The CDR3 covers 15 residues. V lost 2 bases, J lost 0 bases, and 8 bases lay in between. The germline CDR1 and CDR2 sequences are LNHDA and SQIVND (reference sequence). The CDR3 nucleotides read TGTGCCAGTAGTATAACGGGGTATAGCAATCAGCCCCAGCATTTT. Amino acids: CASSITGYSNQPQHF.

The sample holds a few counts of this clone. The CDR3: CASSHGLDGEQYF. The CDR3, as DNA: TGTGCCAGCAGCCATGGACTAGACGGTGAGCAGTACTTC. The chain employs TRBV11-2 and TRBJ2-7; 7 nucleotides align to TRBD2. Germline CDR1 SGHAT, CDR2 FQNNGV. Unmatched junction bases numbered 8, after V lost 5 bases and J lost 7 bases. The CDR3 is 13 residues long. Variable domain in full (rest from reference TRBV11-2 and TRBJ2-7): EAGVAQSPRYKIIEKRQSVAFWCNPISGHATLYWYQQILGQGPKLLIQFQNNGVVDDSQLPKDRFSAERLKGVDSTLKIQPAKLEDSAVYLCASSHGLDGEQYFGPGTRLTVT.

The chain couples TRBV9 to TRBJ2-5; weak D call: TRBD1 (6 bases). The germline CDR1 and CDR2 sequences are SGDLS and YYNGEE. The CDR3 spans 14 residues. V lost 0 bases, J lost 7 bases, and 13 bases lay in between. CDR3: CASSVAGVKGTQYF. Here the CDR3 DNA reads TGTGCCAGCAGCGTAGCAGGGGTGAAAGGGACCCAGTACTTC.

The count of this clone is one. The chain carries TRBV10-2 and TRBJ1-1; D gene unclear. V lost 3 bases, J lost 8 bases, and 13 bases lay in between. CDR1 and CDR2 (germline): WSHSY, SAAADI. The CDR3 loop spans 13 amino acids. In DNA, the CDR3 is TGCGCCAGCAGTGACCCGCGACAATTCGAAGCTTTCTTT. It translates to CASSDPRQFEAFF.

The CDR3 DNA reads TGTGCTAGTGGTATAGGGACAGAGAATGAAAAACTGTTTTTT. Residues: CASGIGTENEKLFF. The chain links TRBV12-5 to TRBJ1-4; 7 bases are a match to TRBD1. CDR3 length equals 14 residues. Trimming took 5 bases from V and 5 from J; bases not matched to a gene: 5. Per the germline V gene, CDR1 is LGHNT and CDR2 is FRNRAP.

The genes are TRBV12-2 and TRBJ2-2; TRBD2 is taken as the D call from the table, unchecked against the DNA. TRBV12-2 is noted as a pseudogene. The CDR3 has 14 residues. The CDR3 region has the DNA TGTGCAAGTCCTCTAGCGGGAGTGAACGGGGAGCTGTTTTTT. Translating gives CASPLAGVNGELFF.

This sequence joins TRBV11-2 and TRBJ2-1, with 11 bases fitting TRBD2. Looked up from germline, CDR1 is SGHAT and CDR2 is FQNNGV. V was pared by 4 bases and J by 10 bases, with 6 bases of the junction left unmatched. This CDR3 spans 14 amino acids. The CDR3 nucleotides are TGTGCCAGCAGCTCAATAGCGGGAGGGAGGGAGCAGTTCTTC. Its protein is CASSSIAGGREQFF.

CDR3 nucleotides: TGTGCCAGCTCACCAAGCGGACAGGGTTTTTGGGGCTACACCTTC. It specifies CASSPSGQGFWGYTF. The chain has TRBV18 and TRBJ1-2, with TRBD1 matching 8 bases. The germline V gene encodes CDR1 KGHSH and CDR2 LQKENI. The J segment lost 8 bases and the V segment lost 2 bases, leaving 10 bases of the junction unmatched. The CDR3 is 15 amino acids.

CDR3 bases: TGTGCCAGCAGCTTAGAGCCAGGGGCCTACGAGCAGTACTTC. This translates into CASSLEPGAYEQYF. The rearrangement uses TRBV7-2 and TRBJ2-7; a weak D match, TRBD1 (6 bases). The germline V gene encodes CDR1 SGHTA and CDR2 FQGNSA. Between the trimmed V and J ends, which lost 1 base and 2 bases, there was a span of 9 bases. The CDR3 spans 14 residues.

V usage is TRBV19 and J usage is TRBJ1-5; D unresolved. Between the trimmed V and J ends, which lost 3 bases and 6 bases, there was a span of 9 bases. The germline CDR1 and CDR2 sequences are LNHDA and SQIVND (reference sequence). This CDR3 contains 13 residues. The CDR3 region is CASSIEAFQPQHF. CDR3 in DNA: TGTGCCAGTAGTATTGAGGCGTTTCAGCCCCAGCATTTT.

The chain carries TRBV30 and TRBJ1-3, with TRBD1 identical over 7 bases. The V segment lost 7 bases and the J segment 3 bases; nucleotides outside the gene matches: 12. The CDR3 runs to 15 residues. CDR1 and CDR2 from the germline V gene are GTSNPN and SVGIG (reference sequence). The DNA of the CDR3 is TGTGCCTTTACTCAGGGGGTACGATATGGAAACACCATATATTTT. Its protein is CAFTQGVRYGNTIYF.

This sequence joins TRBV27 and TRBJ2-3; 9 bases line up with TRBD1. CDR3 size: 15 residues. Losses at the gene ends were 10 bases for V and 4 bases for J; bases not matched to a gene: 12. Germline CDR1 MNHEY, CDR2 SMNVEV (reference sequence). DNA of the CDR3: TGTGCCAAACATGGGTGGACAGGGGCCCCAGATACGCAGTATTTT. Amino acid sequence: CAKHGWTGAPDTQYF.

This clone is a singleton in its sample. The V gene is TRBV10-1, the J gene TRBJ1-2; D gene ambiguous. V was clipped by 8 bases and J by 6 bases, with 7 bases between them. Germline-derived CDR1 and CDR2 are WNHNN and SYGVQD (reference sequence). The CDR3 has 10 residues. CDR3 bases: TGCGCCAGCGTGGGAGATGGCTACACCTTC. It yields the protein CASVGDGYTF.

The genes are TRBV7-8 and TRBJ2-7; 7 nucleotides agree with TRBD2. Germline loops: CDR1 SGHVS, CDR2 FQNEAQ. This CDR3 has 15 residues. V lost 2 bases to trimming and J lost 4 bases; unmatched junction nucleotides: 8. CDR3 DNA sequence: TGTGCCAGCAGCTTAATACGGGGGGTTGGTTACGAGCAGTACTTC. This gives the protein CASSLIRGVGYEQYF.

J is TRBJ1-1 and V is TRBV5-4, with a possible D match to TRBD1 (5 bases). This CDR3 region has 14 residues. Trimming removed 6 bases at V and 5 bases at J, with 17 bases between. CDR1 and CDR2 (germline): SGHNT, YYREEE (reference sequence). CDR3 nucleotide sequence: TGTGCCAGCACCCAGGTGGGGGGAAGAACTGAAGCTTTCTTT. Encoded protein: CASTQVGGRTEAFF.

The V and J genes are TRBV28 and TRBJ2-2; weak D call: TRBD2 (5 bases). The germline V and J ends were trimmed by 6 bases and 2 bases, with 16 bases remaining between them. The CDR3 extends over 16 amino acids. Germline V gene data show CDR1 as MDHEN and CDR2 as SYDVKM. The DNA of the CDR3 is TGTGCCAGCAGCGCATGGACTCCTGGAAACACCGGGGAGCTGTTTTTT. Translating gives CASSAWTPGNTGELFF.

The genes are TRBV7-2 and TRBJ2-7, with 12 bases identical to TRBD2. Germline values: CDR1 SGHTA, CDR2 FQGNSA. The CDR3 loop spans 15 amino acids. The ends lost 4 bases at V and 1 base at J; junction bases unmatched: 2. CDR3 amino acids: CASSYGLAGSYEQYF. The CDR3 DNA reads TGTGCCAGCAGCTACGGACTAGCGGGGTCCTACGAGCAGTACTTC.

The gene calls are TRBV20-1 and TRBJ2-5; no definite D call. Near its end, the DNA agrees better with TRBJ2-7, so the J call may be wrong. Germline CDR1 DFQATT, CDR2 SNEGSKA (reference sequence). The CDR3 is 11 amino acids. CDR3 sequence (DNA): TGCAGTGCTCCGATCGACTACGAGCAGTACTTC. Amino acids: CSAPIDYEQYF.

This clone occurred a few times. The chain has TRBV7-9 and TRBJ1-5; no definite D call. Germline CDR1 is SEHNR and CDR2 is FQNEAQ (reference sequence). The CDR3 spans 14 residues. The germline V and J ends were trimmed by 1 base and 3 bases, with 7 bases remaining between them. The CDR3 region is CASSLGQYNQPQHF. Here the CDR3 DNA reads TGTGCCAGCAGCTTAGGCCAGTACAATCAGCCCCAGCATTTT. The full variable domain, rest sourced from reference TRBV7-9 and TRBJ1-5, is DTGVSQNPRHKITKRGQNVTFRCDPISEHNRLYWYRQTLGQGPEFLTYFQNEAQLEKSRLLSDRFSAERPKGSFSTLEIQRTEQGDSAMYLCASSLGQYNQPQHFGDGTRLSIL.

V usage is TRBV25-1 and J usage is TRBJ2-7; 9 bases align to TRBD1. Germline CDR1 and CDR2: MGHDK and SYGVNS. The CDR3 is made up of 15 amino acids. V was pared by 3 bases and J by 5 bases, with 8 bases of the junction left unmatched. The chain's CDR3 is CASSDHGQGMNEQYF. CDR3 in DNA: TGTGCCAGCAGTGATCATGGACAGGGGATGAACGAGCAGTACTTC.